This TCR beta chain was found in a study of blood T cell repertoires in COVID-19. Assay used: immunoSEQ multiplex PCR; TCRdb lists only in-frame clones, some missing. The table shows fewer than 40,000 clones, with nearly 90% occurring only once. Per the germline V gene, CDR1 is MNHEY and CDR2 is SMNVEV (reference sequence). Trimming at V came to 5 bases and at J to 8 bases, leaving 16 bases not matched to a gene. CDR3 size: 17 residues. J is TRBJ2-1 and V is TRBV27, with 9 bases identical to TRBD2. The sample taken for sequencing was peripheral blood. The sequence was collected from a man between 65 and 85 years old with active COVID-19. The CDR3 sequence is CASSVRRSRGGRDEQFF. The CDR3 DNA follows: TGTGCCAGCAGTGTCCGTCGGTCGCGGGGGGGCCGGGATGAGCAGTTCTTC.